Sequencing of this T cell receptor beta chain was carried out in a study of OX40 agonist ivuxolimab in advanced cancers. Study overall: Treatment received earlier with anti-PD-1, anti-PD-L1 or anti-CTLA-4 agents was allowed, and roughly 40% had some.

Overall study findings and caveats: Clonal expansion by week 6 occurred in CD4+ and CD8+ blood T cells (at 0.1 to 3.0 mg/kg).

Some clones are missing from TCRdb's copy, which holds only in-frame ones; the method was immunoSEQ multiplex PCR. The sample has 45,000 to 55,000 clones; 81% are singletons. As regards this clone: Its matching antigen is unknown.

This CDR3 region has 15 residues. Trimming removed 5 bases from V and 1 base from J; junction bases left unmatched: 3. Germline V gives CDR1 LNHNV, CDR2 YYDKDF (reference sequence). The sequence was collected from an adult with an advanced solid tumor such as melanoma, head and neck, liver or kidney cancer. The material sequenced was CD4+ or CD8+ T cells sorted from blood, taken in a trial of the OX40 agonist ivuxolimab. The chain recombines TRBV15 with TRBJ2-1; 9 bases are a match to TRBD2. CDR3 sequence: CATSGLATSYNEQFF. The CDR3 nucleotides are TGTGCCACCAGCGGACTAGCGACGTCCTACAATGAGCAGTTCTTC.